This T cell receptor beta chain is from a study of OX40 agonist ivuxolimab in advanced cancers. V lost 6 bases to trimming and J lost 6 bases, with 11 bases between them. CDR3 length: 13 amino acids. Germline V gives CDR1 KGHSH, CDR2 LQKENI. This table comes from immunoSEQ multiplex PCR, and its TCRdb copy is limited to in-frame clones, with some not included. The sample holds about 84,000 clones, around 85% seen once. The specimen comprised CD4+ or CD8+ T cells sorted from blood, sampled in a trial of the OX40 agonist ivuxolimab. This TCR derives from an adult with an advanced solid tumor such as melanoma, head and neck, liver or kidney cancer. The chain is built from TRBV18 and TRBJ1-4, with a weak D call TRBD1 (6 bases). DNA for the CDR3: TGTGCCAGCTCCAGGGGTGCGGATGAAAAACTGTTTTTT. Translating it yields CASSRGADEKLFF.